This T cell receptor (beta chain) was profiled in a study of blood T cell repertoires in COVID-19. Study information: The origin of the acute and convalescent COVID-19 samples was the United States, Italy and Spain.

The germline V gene has CDR1 SGHRS and CDR2 YFSETQ. V was trimmed by 4 bases and J by 5 bases, leaving 18 bases between them. The CDR3 extends over 15 amino acids. Authors' methods: Amplification with reference gene primers provided the estimates of nucleated cell counts. Only in-frame clones appear in the TCRdb table, and some are missing; sequencing was by immunoSEQ multiplex PCR. The DNA gave D and trimming, while V, J and clone size come from that table. The repertoire holds roughly 250,000 clones, with around 90% as singletons. This TCR derives from a woman aged 25 to 39 with acute COVID-19. The genes are TRBV5-1 and TRBJ2-5; no clear D. Sequences were obtained from PBMCs or T cells enriched from blood (not recorded which). The CDR3 DNA is TGCGCCAGCAGCCCCGACCGACTCGGTGTCGAGACCCAGTACTTC. The encoded protein is CASSPDRLGVETQYF. The full variable domain, with the rest looked up from reference TRBV5-1 and TRBJ2-5, is KAGVTQTPRYLIKTRGQQVTLSCSPISGHRSVSWYQQTPGQGLQFLFEYFSETQRNKGNFPGRFSGRQFSNSRSEMNVSTLELGDSALYLCASSPDRLGVETQYFGPGTRLLVL.